This TCR beta chain originates from a study of long-term antiretroviral therapy in people with HIV. An immunoSEQ assay, version v3.0, was performed at survey level. Clones were read by immunoSEQ multiplex PCR, and TCRdb kept only the in-frame ones, dropping some. The sample consists of about 40,000 clones, less than 90% of them appearing once. Trimming shortened V by 7 bases and J by 4 bases, and 7 bases separated the two germline ends. This CDR3 is 12 amino acids long. CDR1 is LNHNV, CDR2 YYDKDF, per germline (reference sequence). Comment on this clone: No antigen is known for it.

Study-level results: Clones showing expansion before ART dominated the repertoire at all time points. Transplant-donor-level diversity was not reached after ART, though diversity increased. Collection spanned 2004 to 2017; ART regimens may be less effective than current ones.

Material: unsorted PBMCs, obtained 1 year after starting antiretroviral therapy. The chain is built from TRBV15 and TRBJ2-2; D not resolved. The receptor was isolated from a young man with HIV. CDR3 sequence: CATTLSTGELFF. CDR3 nucleotide sequence: TGTGCCACCACTCTGAGCACCGGGGAGCTGTTTTTT.